This TCR beta chain came from a study of response to subunit inactivated influenza vaccine. Points from the study as a whole: New T cells are recruited in small numbers by each seasonal influenza vaccination, according to the authors' suggestion.

For this clonotype: Its antigen is as yet unknown.

The CDR3 runs 15 residues. With V trimmed by 3 bases and J by 5 bases, 9 bases remained unmatched. Germline V gene data show CDR1 as MGHRA and CDR2 as YSYEKL. MiXCR was run by TCRdb on the RT-PCR reads, yielding one entry per CDR3 protein. The table shows approximately 230,000 distinct CDR3 sequences, with less than 15% occurring only once. The genes are TRBV4-1 and TRBJ2-5; 7 bases agree with TRBD1. This material consisted of non-naive T cells sorted from PBMCs, taken roughly 15 days before vaccination. The clonotype comes from a man aged 50 to 60 who received an inactivated influenza vaccine. This chain's CDR3 is CASSQSDRVRETQYF. CDR3 bases: TGCGCCAGCAGCCAGAGTGACAGGGTCCGGGAGACCCAGTACTTC.